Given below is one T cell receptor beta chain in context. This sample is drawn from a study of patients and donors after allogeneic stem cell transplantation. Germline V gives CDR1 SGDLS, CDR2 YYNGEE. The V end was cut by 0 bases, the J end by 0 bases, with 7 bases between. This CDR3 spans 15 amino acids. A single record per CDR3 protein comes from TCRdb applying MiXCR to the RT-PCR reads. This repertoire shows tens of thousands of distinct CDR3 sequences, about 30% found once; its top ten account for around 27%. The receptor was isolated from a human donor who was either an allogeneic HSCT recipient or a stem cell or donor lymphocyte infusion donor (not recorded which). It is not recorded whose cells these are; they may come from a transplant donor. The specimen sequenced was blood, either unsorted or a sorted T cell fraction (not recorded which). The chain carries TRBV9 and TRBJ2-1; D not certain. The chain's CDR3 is CASSVVPSSYNEQFF. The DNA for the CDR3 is TGTGCCAGCAGCGTAGTCCCCAGCTCCTACAATGAGCAGTTCTTC.